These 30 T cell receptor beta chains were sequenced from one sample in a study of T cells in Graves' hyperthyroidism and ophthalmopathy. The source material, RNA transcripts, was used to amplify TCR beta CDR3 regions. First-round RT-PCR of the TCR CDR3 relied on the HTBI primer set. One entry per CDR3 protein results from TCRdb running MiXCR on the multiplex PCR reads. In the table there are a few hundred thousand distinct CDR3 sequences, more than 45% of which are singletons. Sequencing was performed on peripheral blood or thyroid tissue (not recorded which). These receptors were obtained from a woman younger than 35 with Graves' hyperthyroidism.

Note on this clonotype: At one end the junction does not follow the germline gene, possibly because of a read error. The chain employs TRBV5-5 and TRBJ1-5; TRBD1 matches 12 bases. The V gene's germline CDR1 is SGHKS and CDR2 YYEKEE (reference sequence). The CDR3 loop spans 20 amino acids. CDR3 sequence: CASRQNRDRGPGVSNQPQHF. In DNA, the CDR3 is TGCGCCAGCAGACAGAACCGGGACAGGGGGCCTGGGGTTAGCAATCAGCCCCAGCATTTT.

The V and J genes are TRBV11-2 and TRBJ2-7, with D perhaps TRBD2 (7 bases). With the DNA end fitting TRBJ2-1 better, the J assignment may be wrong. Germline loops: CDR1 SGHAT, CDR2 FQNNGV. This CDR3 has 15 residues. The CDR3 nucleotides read TGTGCCAGCAGCTTACGCAGGGGACTACTCAATGAGCAGTTCTTC. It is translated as CASSLRRGLLNEQFF.

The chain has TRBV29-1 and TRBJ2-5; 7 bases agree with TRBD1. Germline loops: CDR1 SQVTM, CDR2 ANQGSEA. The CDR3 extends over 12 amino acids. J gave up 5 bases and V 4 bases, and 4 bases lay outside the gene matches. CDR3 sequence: CSVATGRETQYF. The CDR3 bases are TGCAGCGTTGCGACAGGGCGGGAGACCCAGTACTTC.

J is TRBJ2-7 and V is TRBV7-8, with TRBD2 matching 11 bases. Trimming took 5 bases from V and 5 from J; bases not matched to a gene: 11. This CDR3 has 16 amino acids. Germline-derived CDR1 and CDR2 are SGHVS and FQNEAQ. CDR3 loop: CASSVLGSGRGNEQYF. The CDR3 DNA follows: TGTGCCAGCAGCGTTTTGGGTAGCGGGAGGGGGAACGAGCAGTACTTC.

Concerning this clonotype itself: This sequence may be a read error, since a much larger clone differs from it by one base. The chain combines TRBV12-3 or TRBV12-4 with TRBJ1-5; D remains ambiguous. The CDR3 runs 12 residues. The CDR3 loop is CASSPYSQSQHF. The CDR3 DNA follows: TGTGCCAGCAGTCCTTATAGTCAGTCCCAGCATTTT.

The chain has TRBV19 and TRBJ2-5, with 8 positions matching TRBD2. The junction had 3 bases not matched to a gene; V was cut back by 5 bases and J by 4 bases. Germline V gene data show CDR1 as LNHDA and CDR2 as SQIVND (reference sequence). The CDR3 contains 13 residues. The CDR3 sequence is CASSGTRAETQYF. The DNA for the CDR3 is TGTGCCAGTAGTGGGACTAGGGCAGAGACCCAGTACTTC.

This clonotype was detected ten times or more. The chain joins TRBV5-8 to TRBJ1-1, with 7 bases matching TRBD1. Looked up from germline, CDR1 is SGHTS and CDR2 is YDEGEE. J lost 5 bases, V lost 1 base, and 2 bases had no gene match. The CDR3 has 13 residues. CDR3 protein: CASSLRGRTEAFF. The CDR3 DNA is TGTGCCAGCAGCTTGAGGGGGCGAACTGAAGCTTTCTTT.

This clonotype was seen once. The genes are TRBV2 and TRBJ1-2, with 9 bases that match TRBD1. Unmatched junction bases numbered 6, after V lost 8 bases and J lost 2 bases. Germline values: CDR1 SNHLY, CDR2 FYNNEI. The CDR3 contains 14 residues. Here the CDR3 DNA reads TGTGCCAGCTTGTCCGGGACAGGGAACTATGGCTACACCTTC. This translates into CASLSGTGNYGYTF. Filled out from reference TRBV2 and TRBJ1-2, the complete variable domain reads EPEVTQTPSHQVTQMGQEVILRCVPISNHLYFYWYRQILGQKVEFLVSFYNNEISEKSEIFDDQFSVERPDGSNFTLKIRSTKLEDSAMYFCASLSGTGNYGYTFGSGTRLTVV.

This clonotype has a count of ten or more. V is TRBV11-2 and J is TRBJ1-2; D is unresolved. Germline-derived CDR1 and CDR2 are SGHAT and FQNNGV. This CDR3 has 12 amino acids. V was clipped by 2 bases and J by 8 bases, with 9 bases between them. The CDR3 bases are TGTGCCAGCAGCTTAAGGACTTCGGGCTACACCTTC. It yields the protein CASSLRTSGYTF.

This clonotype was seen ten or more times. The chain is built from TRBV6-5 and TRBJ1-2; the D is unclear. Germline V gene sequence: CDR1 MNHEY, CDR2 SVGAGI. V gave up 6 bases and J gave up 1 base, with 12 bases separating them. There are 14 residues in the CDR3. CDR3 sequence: CASRPAGGNYGYTF. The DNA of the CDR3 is TGTGCCAGCAGGCCTGCGGGTGGTAACTATGGCTACACCTTC.

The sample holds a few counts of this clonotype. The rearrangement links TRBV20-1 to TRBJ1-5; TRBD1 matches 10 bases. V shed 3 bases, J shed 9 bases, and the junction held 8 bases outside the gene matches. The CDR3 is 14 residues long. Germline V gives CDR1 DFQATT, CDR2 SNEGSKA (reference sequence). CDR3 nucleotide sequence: TGCAGTGCTAGTTTAGGCGGGGACAGGGGGCCCCAGCATTTT. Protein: CSASLGGDRGPQHF.

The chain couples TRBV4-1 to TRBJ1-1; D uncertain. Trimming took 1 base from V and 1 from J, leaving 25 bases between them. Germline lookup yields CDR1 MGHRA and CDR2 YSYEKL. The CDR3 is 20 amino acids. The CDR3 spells CASSQVLGIRSLAPNTEAFF. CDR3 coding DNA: TGCGCCAGCAGCCAAGTTCTAGGCATACGATCACTAGCCCCGAACACTGAAGCTTTCTTT.

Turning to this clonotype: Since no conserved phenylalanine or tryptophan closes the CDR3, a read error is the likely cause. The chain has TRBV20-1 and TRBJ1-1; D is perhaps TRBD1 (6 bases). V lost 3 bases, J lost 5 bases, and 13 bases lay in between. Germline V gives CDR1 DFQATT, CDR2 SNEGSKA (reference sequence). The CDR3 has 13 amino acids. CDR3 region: CSASIGGGTEAFS. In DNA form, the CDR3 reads TGCAGTGCTAGCATAGGGGGAGGTACTGAAGCTTTCTCT.

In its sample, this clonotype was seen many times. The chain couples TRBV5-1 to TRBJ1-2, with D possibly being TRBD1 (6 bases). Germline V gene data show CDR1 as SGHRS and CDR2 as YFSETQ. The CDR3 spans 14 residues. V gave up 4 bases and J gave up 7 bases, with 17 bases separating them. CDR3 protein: CASSAGTPEGGYTF. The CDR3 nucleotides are TGCGCCAGCAGCGCCGGGACACCTGAGGGTGGCTACACCTTC. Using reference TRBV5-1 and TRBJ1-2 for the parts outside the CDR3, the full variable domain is KAGVTQTPRYLIKTRGQQVTLSCSPISGHRSVSWYQQTPGQGLQFLFEYFSETQRNKGNFPGRFSGRQFSNSRSEMNVSTLELGDSALYLCASSAGTPEGGYTFGSGTRLTVV.

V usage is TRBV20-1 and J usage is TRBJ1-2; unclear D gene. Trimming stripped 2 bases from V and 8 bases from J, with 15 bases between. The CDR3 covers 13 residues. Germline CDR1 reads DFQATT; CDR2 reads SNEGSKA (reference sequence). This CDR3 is CSARSPGEVGYTF. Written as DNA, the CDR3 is TGCAGTGCTAGAAGCCCCGGGGAAGTGGGCTACACCTTC.

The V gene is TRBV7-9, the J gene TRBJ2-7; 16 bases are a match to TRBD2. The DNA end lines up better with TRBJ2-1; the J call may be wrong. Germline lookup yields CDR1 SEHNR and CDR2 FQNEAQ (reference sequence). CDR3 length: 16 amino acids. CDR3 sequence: CASEGTSGRVYNEQFF. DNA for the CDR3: TGTGCCAGCGAGGGGACTAGCGGGAGGGTCTACAATGAGCAGTTCTTC.

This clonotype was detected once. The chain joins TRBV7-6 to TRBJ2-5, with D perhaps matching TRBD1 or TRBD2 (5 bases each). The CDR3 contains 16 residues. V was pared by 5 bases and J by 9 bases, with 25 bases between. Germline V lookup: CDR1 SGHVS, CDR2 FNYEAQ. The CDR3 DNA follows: TGTGCCAGCAGCCCAAAAGGGACCTGGAGCAATCAGCCCCAGTACTTC. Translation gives CASSPKGTWSNQPQYF.

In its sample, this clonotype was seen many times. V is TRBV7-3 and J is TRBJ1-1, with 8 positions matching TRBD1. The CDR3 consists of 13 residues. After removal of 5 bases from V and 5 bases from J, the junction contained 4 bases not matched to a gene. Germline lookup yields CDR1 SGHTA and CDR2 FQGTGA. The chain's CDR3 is CASSQQGGTEAFF. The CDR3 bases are TGTGCCAGCAGCCAACAGGGGGGAACTGAAGCTTTCTTT.

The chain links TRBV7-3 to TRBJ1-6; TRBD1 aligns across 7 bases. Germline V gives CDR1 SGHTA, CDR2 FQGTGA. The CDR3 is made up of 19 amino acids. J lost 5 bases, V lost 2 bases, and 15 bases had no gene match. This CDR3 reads CASSLDRVSTDSHNSPLHF. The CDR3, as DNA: TGTGCCAGCAGCTTAGACAGGGTGAGCACAGACAGTCATAATTCACCCCTCCACTTT.

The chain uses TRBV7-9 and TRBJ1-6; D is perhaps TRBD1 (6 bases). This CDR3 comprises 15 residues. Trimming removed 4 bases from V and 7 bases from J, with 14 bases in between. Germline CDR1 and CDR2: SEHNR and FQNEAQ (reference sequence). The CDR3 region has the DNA TGTGCCAGCAGCTGGGAGTACAGGGTGAATTCACCCCTCCACTTT. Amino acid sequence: CASSWEYRVNSPLHF.

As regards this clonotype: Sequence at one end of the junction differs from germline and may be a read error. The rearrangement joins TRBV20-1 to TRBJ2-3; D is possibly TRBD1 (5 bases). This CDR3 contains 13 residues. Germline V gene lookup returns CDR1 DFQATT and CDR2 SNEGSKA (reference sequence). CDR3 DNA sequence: TGCAGTGCTAGTAAGGGGTTCACAGATGCGCAGTATTTT. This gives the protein CSASKGFTDAQYF.

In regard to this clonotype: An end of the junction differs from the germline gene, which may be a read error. Written as DNA, the CDR3 is TGTGCCAGCAGCCGCAGGGGGGACGAGCAGTGCTTC. It specifies CASSRRGDEQCF. V is TRBV7-9 and J is TRBJ2-7; the D gene is possibly TRBD1 (7 bases). CDR3 length equals 12 residues. Germline loops: CDR1 SEHNR, CDR2 FQNEAQ (reference sequence).

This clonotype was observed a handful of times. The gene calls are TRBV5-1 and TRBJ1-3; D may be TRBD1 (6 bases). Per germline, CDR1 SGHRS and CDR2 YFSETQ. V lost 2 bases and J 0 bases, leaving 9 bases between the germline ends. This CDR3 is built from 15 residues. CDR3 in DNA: TGCGCCAGCAGCTTCACAGGGCTCTCTGGAAACACCATATATTTT. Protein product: CASSFTGLSGNTIYF.

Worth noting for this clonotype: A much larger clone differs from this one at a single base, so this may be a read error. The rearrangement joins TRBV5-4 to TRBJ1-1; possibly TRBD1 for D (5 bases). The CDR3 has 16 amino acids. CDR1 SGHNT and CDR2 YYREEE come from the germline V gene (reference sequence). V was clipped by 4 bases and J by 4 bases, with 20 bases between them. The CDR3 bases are TGTGCCAGCAGCGGAGGGCCCGGGACTATGAGCACTGAAGCTTTCTTT. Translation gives CASSGGPGTMSTEAFF.

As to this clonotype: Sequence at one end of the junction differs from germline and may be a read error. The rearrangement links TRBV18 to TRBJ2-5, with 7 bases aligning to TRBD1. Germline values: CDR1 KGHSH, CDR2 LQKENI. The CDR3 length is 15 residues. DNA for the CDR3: TGTGCCAGCTCAGAACGACAGGGTGATCAAGAGGCCCAGTACTTC. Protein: CASSERQGDQEAQYF.

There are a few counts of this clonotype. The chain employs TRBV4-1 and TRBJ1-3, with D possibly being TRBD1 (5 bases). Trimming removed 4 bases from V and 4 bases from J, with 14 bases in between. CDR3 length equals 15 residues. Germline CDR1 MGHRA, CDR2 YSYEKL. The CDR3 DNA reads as TGCGCCAGCAGCCGCAACAGGCTCGGGGGAAACACCATATATTTT. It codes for CASSRNRLGGNTIYF.

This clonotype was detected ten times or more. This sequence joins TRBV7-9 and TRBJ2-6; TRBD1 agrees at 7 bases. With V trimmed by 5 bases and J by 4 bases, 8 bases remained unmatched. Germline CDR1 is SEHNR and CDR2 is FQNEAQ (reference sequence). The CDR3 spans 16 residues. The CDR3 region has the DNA TGTGCCAGCAGCCGGAGACAGGGACAAGGGGCCAACGTCCTGACTTTC. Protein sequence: CASSRRQGQGANVLTF.

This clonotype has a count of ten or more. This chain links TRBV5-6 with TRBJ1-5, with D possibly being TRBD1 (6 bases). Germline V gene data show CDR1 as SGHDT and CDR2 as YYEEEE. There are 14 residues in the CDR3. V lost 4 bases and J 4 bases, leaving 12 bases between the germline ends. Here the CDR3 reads CASSGGHPNQPQHF. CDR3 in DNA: TGTGCCAGCAGCGGGGGACACCCAAATCAGCCCCAGCATTTT. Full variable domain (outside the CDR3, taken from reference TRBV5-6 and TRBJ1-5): DAGVTQSPTHLIKTRGQQVTLRCSPKSGHDTVSWYQQALGQGPQFIFQYYEEEERQRGNFPDRFSGHQFPNYSSELNVNALLLGDSALYLCASSGGHPNQPQHFGDGTRLSIL.

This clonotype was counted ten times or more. The CDR3 nucleotides are TGCGCCAGCAGCCAAGATCGTCAGTATGGCTACACCTTC. It specifies CASSQDRQYGYTF. The V and J genes are TRBV4-1 and TRBJ1-2; D unclear. Germline-derived CDR1 and CDR2 are MGHRA and YSYEKL. The CDR3 runs to 13 residues. The V and J ends lost 0 bases and 5 bases respectively, with 7 bases between them.

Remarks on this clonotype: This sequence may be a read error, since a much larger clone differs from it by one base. Here the CDR3 reads CACSPGPTDTGELFF. CDR3 nucleotide sequence: TGTGCCTGCAGCCCCGGCCCCACAGACACCGGGGAGCTGTTTTTT. The chain has TRBV5-5 and TRBJ2-2, with D hard to call. From germline, CDR1 is SGHKS and CDR2 YYEKEE (reference sequence). CDR3 length: 15 residues.